This passage covers 6 T cell receptor beta chains from one sample sequenced in a study of sequential checkpoint blockade in melanoma. The table came from immunoSEQ multiplex PCR; TCRdb's copy has only in-frame clones and leaves some out. The sample lists more than 9,500 clones, 70% to 85% occurring once. As to treatment: randomized to nivolumab then ipilimumab (arm A) or the reverse (arm B). This sample comprised CD8+ T cells sorted from blood (inferred from file names), obtained from a patient given nivolumab and ipilimumab in sequence. The receptors were gathered from a human donor with melanoma.

The J gene is TRBJ2-1, the V gene TRBV5-1; 11 positions agree with TRBD1. Germline V gene lookup returns CDR1 SGHRS and CDR2 YFSETQ. CDR3 size: 15 residues. Unmatched junction bases numbered 7, after V lost 4 bases and J lost 7 bases. The CDR3 DNA sequence: TGCGCCAGCAGCGCGGGACAGGGGGTGGGAAATGAGCAGTTCTTC. The encoded protein is CASSAGQGVGNEQFF. Drawing the rest from reference TRBV5-1 and TRBJ2-1, the complete variable domain is KAGVTQTPRYLIKTRGQQVTLSCSPISGHRSVSWYQQTPGQGLQFLFEYFSETQRNKGNFPGRFSGRQFSNSRSEMNVSTLELGDSALYLCASSAGQGVGNEQFFGPGTRLTVL.

This clone turned up a few times. This chain links TRBV9 with TRBJ2-2; no definite D call. CDR3 size: 14 residues. Germline CDR1 reads SGDLS; CDR2 reads YYNGEE. V lost 2 bases, J lost 4 bases, and 9 bases lay in between. CDR3 bases: TGTGCCAGCAGCGTGGCTAGTGGCACCGGGGAGCTGTTTTTT. Amino acids: CASSVASGTGELFF.

The rearrangement links TRBV2 to TRBJ2-7, with TRBD2 matching 9 bases. J was trimmed by 2 bases and V by 7 bases; bases with no gene match: 9. The CDR3 extends over 15 amino acids. The V gene's germline CDR1 is SNHLY and CDR2 FYNNEI. CDR3 protein: CASKEAGGPPYEQYF. The CDR3 region has the DNA TGTGCCAGCAAGGAAGCGGGGGGACCGCCCTACGAGCAGTACTTC.

Concerning this clone itself: The sample contains more than one DNA sequence encoding this CDR3. The chain employs TRBV27 and TRBJ2-7, with D possibly matching TRBD1 (6 bases). CDR1 is MNHEY, CDR2 SMNVEV, per germline (reference sequence). The V end lost 0 bases, the J end lost 2 bases, and 14 bases lay between the germline ends. This CDR3 spans 16 amino acids. The CDR3 sequence is CASSLSWAEGAYEQYF. The CDR3 nucleotides are TGTGCCAGCAGTTTATCATGGGCAGAGGGGGCCTACGAGCAGTACTTC.

The chain joins TRBV27 to TRBJ1-5, with 11 bases fitting TRBD1. Germline V CDR1 and CDR2: MNHEY, SMNVEV (reference sequence). After removal of 5 bases from V and 6 bases from J, the junction contained 6 bases not matched to a gene. The CDR3 loop spans 15 amino acids. CDR3 in DNA: TGTGCCAGCAGTGAATGGGGGACAGGGGGTCAGCCCCAGCATTTT. Translating it yields CASSEWGTGGQPQHF.

The chain recombines TRBV7-3 with TRBJ2-1, with 10 bases fitting TRBD2. This CDR3 has 15 residues. Germline CDR1 is SGHTA and CDR2 is FQGTGA. J gave up 8 bases and V 5 bases, and 9 bases lay outside the gene matches. The CDR3 reads CASSETSGVFDEQFF. The CDR3 coding sequence is TGTGCCAGCAGCGAAACTAGCGGGGTATTCGATGAGCAGTTCTTC.